This TCR beta chain originates from a study of control samples from healthy donors and cancer patients. The CDR3 consists of 16 residues. The V gene's germline CDR1 is ENHRY and CDR2 SYGVKD. V was cut by 3 bases and J by 2 bases, with 16 bases left in between. Using immunoSEQ multiplex PCR, the repertoire was profiled, and TCRdb retains in-frame clones only, with some absent. This repertoire shows approximately 80,000 clones, 88% found once; its top ten account for 5.7%. The V call is TRBV10-3, the J call TRBJ1-1; unclear D gene. Sample: blood. The receptor was derived from a woman aged 45-60 years in good health. The CDR3 DNA follows: TGTGCCATCAGTGATGTGTGGGCAGGAAAAAACACTGAAGCTTTCTTT. Amino acid sequence: CAISDVWAGKNTEAFF.